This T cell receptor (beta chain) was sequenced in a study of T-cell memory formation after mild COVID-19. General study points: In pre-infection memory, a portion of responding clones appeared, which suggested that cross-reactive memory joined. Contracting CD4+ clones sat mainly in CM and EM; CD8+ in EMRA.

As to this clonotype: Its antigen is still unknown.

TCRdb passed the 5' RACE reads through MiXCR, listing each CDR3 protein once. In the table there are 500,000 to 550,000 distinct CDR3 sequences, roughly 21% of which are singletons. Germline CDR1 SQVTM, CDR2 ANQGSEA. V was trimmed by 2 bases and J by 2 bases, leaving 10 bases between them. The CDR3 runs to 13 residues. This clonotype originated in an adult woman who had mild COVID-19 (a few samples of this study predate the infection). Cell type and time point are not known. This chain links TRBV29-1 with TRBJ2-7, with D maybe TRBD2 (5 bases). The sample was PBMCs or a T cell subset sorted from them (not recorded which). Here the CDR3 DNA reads TGCAGCGTTGAAACGGACTTCCCCTACGAGCAGTACTTC. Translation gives CSVETDFPYEQYF.